This T cell receptor beta chain was captured in a study of T cell changes during pregnancy in multiple sclerosis. Only in-frame clones appear in the TCRdb table, and some are missing; sequencing was by immunoSEQ multiplex PCR. The sample has around 95,000 clones, 92% seen once. CDR1 SQVTM and CDR2 ANQGSEA come from the germline V gene. Trimming removed 7 bases at V and 8 bases at J, with 14 bases between. CDR3 length equals 12 residues. This TCR was recovered from a female donor with multiple sclerosis, enrolled in a pregnancy study. Sequenced material: peripheral blood, taken after pregnancy. This rearrangement joins TRBV29-1 to TRBJ1-4; weak D call: TRBD1 (6 bases). CDR3 residues: CSGGHGQEKLFF. In nucleotides, the CDR3 is TGCAGCGGCGGACATGGACAGGAAAAACTGTTTTTT. Looking up the rest from reference TRBV29-1 and TRBJ1-4 gives the full variable domain: SAVISQKPSRDICQRGTSLTIQCQVDSQVTMMFWYRQQPGQSLTLIATANQGSEATYESGFVIDKFPISRPNLTFSTLTVSNMSPEDSSIYLCSGGHGQEKLFFGSGTQLSVL.